This is a list of T cell receptor beta chains from one sample in a study of T cells in tuberculosis. The assay was immunoSEQ multiplex PCR, and TCRdb's table has in-frame clones only and misses some. The sample yields 55,000 to 65,000 clones, about four fifths seen once. Sample: CD1b-GMM tetramer-negative cells sorted from PBMCs. The receptors were gathered from an adult woman with latent tuberculosis. Both conserved end residues are part of each CDR3. The order of the fields is V gene, D gene, J gene, clone size, CDR3 protein, CDR3 DNA. A D gene is named only where the DNA matches it firmly. For some rows the clone size is stated as once, few or many, or as a class when expanded; others skip it.

v_call: TRBV7-2
d_call: .
j_call: TRBJ2-1
clone_size: .
cdr3_aa: CASGPSNPNEQFF
cdr3_nt: TGTGCCAGCGGGCCTAGCAACCCCAATGAGCAGTTCTTC

v_call: TRBV29-1
d_call: .
j_call: TRBJ2-1
clone_size: .
cdr3_aa: CATRGMGNEQFF
cdr3_nt: TGCGCCACAAGGGGTATGGGCAATGAGCAGTTCTTC

v_call: TRBV5-4
d_call: TRBD1
j_call: TRBJ2-2
clone_size: .
cdr3_aa: CASSLTGDGTGELFF
cdr3_nt: TGTGCCAGCAGCCTCACAGGGGACGGCACCGGGGAGCTGTTTTTT

v_call: TRBV2
d_call: .
j_call: TRBJ1-1
clone_size: .
cdr3_aa: CAAGENTEAFF
cdr3_nt: TGTGCCGCAGGGGAGAACACTGAAGCTTTCTTT

v_call: TRBV10-1
d_call: .
j_call: TRBJ1-2
clone_size: few
cdr3_aa: CASSERGNGYTF
cdr3_nt: TGCGCCAGCAGTGAGAGGGGGAATGGCTACACCTTC

v_call: TRBV7-2
d_call: TRBD1
j_call: TRBJ1-3
clone_size: .
cdr3_aa: CASSQATGTANSGNTIYF
cdr3_nt: TGTGCCAGCAGCCAAGCAACCGGGACAGCGAACTCTGGAAACACCATATATTTT

v_call: TRBV30
d_call: TRBD1
j_call: TRBJ1-3
clone_size: .
cdr3_aa: CAWVRPGQGNGNTIYF
cdr3_nt: TGTGCCTGGGTGCGCCCGGGACAGGGGAACGGAAACACCATATATTTT

v_call: TRBV15
d_call: TRBD1
j_call: TRBJ1-6
clone_size: .
cdr3_aa: CATSTGTGVNSPLHF
cdr3_nt: TGTGCCACCAGCACCGGGACAGGGGTCAATTCCCCCCTCCACTTT

v_call: TRBV27
d_call: .
j_call: TRBJ1-1
clone_size: .
cdr3_aa: CASSLGGIGTEAFF
cdr3_nt: TGTGCCAGCTCCCTCGGGGGGATCGGGACTGAAGCTTTCTTT

v_call: TRBV7-9
d_call: TRBD1
j_call: TRBJ2-7
clone_size: .
cdr3_aa: CASSSGTGSYEQYF
cdr3_nt: TGTGCCAGCAGCTCGGGGACAGGGTCCTACGAGCAGTACTTC

v_call: TRBV11-2
d_call: TRBD1
j_call: TRBJ1-6
clone_size: .
cdr3_aa: CASSLEGQGSAYNSPLHF
cdr3_nt: TGTGCCAGCAGCTTGGAGGGACAGGGGTCAGCCTATAATTCACCCCTCCACTTT

v_call: TRBV4-1
d_call: .
j_call: TRBJ2-2
clone_size: .
cdr3_aa: CASSRDFNTGELFF
cdr3_nt: TGCGCCAGCAGCCGGGACTTCAACACCGGGGAGCTGTTTTTT

v_call: TRBV28
d_call: TRBD1
j_call: TRBJ1-1
clone_size: .
cdr3_aa: CASSFPDRGYTEAFF
cdr3_nt: TGTGCCAGCAGTTTCCCTGACAGGGGCTACACTGAAGCTTTCTTT

v_call: TRBV27
d_call: TRBD1
j_call: TRBJ1-2
clone_size: .
cdr3_aa: CASLGTVRGRTNYGYTF
cdr3_nt: TGTGCCAGTCTAGGCACCGTCAGGGGGCGGACTAACTATGGCTACACCTTC

v_call: TRBV19
d_call: .
j_call: TRBJ2-6
clone_size: .
cdr3_aa: CASSPNTGSSGANVLTF
cdr3_nt: TGTGCCAGTAGTCCCAACACAGGGAGCTCTGGGGCCAACGTCCTGACTTTC

v_call: TRBV4-2
d_call: .
j_call: TRBJ2-2
clone_size: .
cdr3_aa: CASSQGGTGEAGELFF
cdr3_nt: TGTGCCAGCAGCCAAGGGGGGACGGGAGAAGCCGGGGAGCTGTTTTTT

v_call: TRBV5-1
d_call: TRBD1
j_call: TRBJ1-4
clone_size: few
cdr3_aa: CASSRQGGDEKLFF
cdr3_nt: TGCGCCAGCAGCCGACAGGGGGGAGATGAAAAACTGTTTTTT

v_call: TRBV19
d_call: TRBD2
j_call: TRBJ2-5
clone_size: .
cdr3_aa: CASSLAGLETQYF
cdr3_nt: TGTGCCAGTAGTCTAGCGGGATTGGAGACCCAGTACTTC

v_call: TRBV5-1
d_call: TRBD2
j_call: TRBJ2-3
clone_size: .
cdr3_aa: CASSLVSGGADTQYF
cdr3_nt: TGCGCCAGCAGCTTGGTTAGCGGGGGGGCAGATACGCAGTATTTT

v_call: TRBV29-1
d_call: TRBD1
j_call: TRBJ2-7
clone_size: .
cdr3_aa: CGVGQGTYEQYF
cdr3_nt: TGCGGCGTGGGACAGGGAACCTACGAGCAGTACTTC

v_call: TRBV7-9
d_call: .
j_call: TRBJ1-2
clone_size: .
cdr3_aa: CASSLTSQGVSYGYTF
cdr3_nt: TGTGCCAGCAGCTTAACTTCCCAGGGTGTCTCCTATGGCTACACCTTC

v_call: TRBV6-6
d_call: .
j_call: TRBJ2-7
clone_size: .
cdr3_aa: CASSPLAGYEQYF
cdr3_nt: TGTGCCAGCAGTCCACTAGCTGGGTACGAGCAGTACTTC

v_call: TRBV2
d_call: .
j_call: TRBJ2-3
clone_size: .
cdr3_aa: CASVAGPLTDTQYF
cdr3_nt: TGTGCCAGCGTCGCGGGACCACTCACAGATACGCAGTATTTT

v_call: TRBV19
d_call: .
j_call: TRBJ2-7
clone_size: .
cdr3_aa: CASSIAQDTYEQYF
cdr3_nt: TGTGCCAGTAGTATCGCGCAAGACACCTACGAGCAGTACTTC

v_call: TRBV6-1
d_call: .
j_call: TRBJ2-7
clone_size: .
cdr3_aa: CASTRADNYEQYF
cdr3_nt: TGTGCCAGCACCCGGGCGGACAACTACGAGCAGTACTTC

v_call: TRBV5-1
d_call: TRBD2
j_call: TRBJ2-3
clone_size: .
cdr3_aa: CASSLVRTSGRGTSDTQYF
cdr3_nt: TGCGCCAGCAGCTTGGTCAGGACTAGCGGGAGGGGTACTTCAGATACGCAGTATTTT

v_call: TRBV5-4
d_call: .
j_call: TRBJ1-1
clone_size: .
cdr3_aa: CASSLTGMNTEAFF
cdr3_nt: TGTGCCAGCAGCTTGACGGGAATGAACACTGAAGCTTTCTTT

v_call: TRBV7-7
d_call: .
j_call: TRBJ2-5
clone_size: .
cdr3_aa: CASSWGGADGTQYF
cdr3_nt: TGTGCCAGCAGCTGGGGCGGGGCTGACGGGACCCAGTACTTC

v_call: TRBV2
d_call: TRBD2
j_call: TRBJ2-5
clone_size: .
cdr3_aa: CASIGLAGVLRTQYF
cdr3_nt: TGTGCCAGCATAGGACTAGCGGGGGTCCTCCGGACCCAGTACTTC

v_call: TRBV4-3
d_call: .
j_call: TRBJ1-2
clone_size: .
cdr3_aa: CASSQDSTLGYGYTF
cdr3_nt: TGCGCCAGCAGCCAAGATTCGACACTAGGCTATGGCTACACCTTC

v_call: TRBV2
d_call: .
j_call: TRBJ1-1
clone_size: .
cdr3_aa: CASSGGQSLKGAFF
cdr3_nt: TGTGCCAGCAGTGGAGGACAGAGCCTTAAAGGAGCTTTCTTT

v_call: TRBV6-5
d_call: TRBD1
j_call: TRBJ1-6
clone_size: .
cdr3_aa: CASSRTGNSPLHF
cdr3_nt: TGTGCCAGCAGTCGGACAGGGAATTCACCCCTCCACTTT

v_call: TRBV18
d_call: TRBD1
j_call: TRBJ1-2
clone_size: .
cdr3_aa: CASSPSRTGTGLFGYTF
cdr3_nt: TGTGCCAGCTCACCAAGTAGGACCGGGACAGGGTTGTTTGGCTACACCTTC

v_call: TRBV29-1
d_call: TRBD1
j_call: TRBJ2-7
clone_size: .
cdr3_aa: CSATGGRSYEQYF
cdr3_nt: TGCAGCGCTACAGGGGGCAGATCCTACGAGCAGTACTTC

v_call: TRBV18
d_call: TRBD1
j_call: TRBJ1-2
clone_size: .
cdr3_aa: CASSRQGADYGYTF
cdr3_nt: TGTGCCAGCTCTCGACAGGGGGCTGACTATGGCTACACCTTC

v_call: TRBV5-1
d_call: TRBD1
j_call: TRBJ2-1
clone_size: .
cdr3_aa: CASSVDGMDRSNEQFF
cdr3_nt: TGCGCCAGCAGCGTAGATGGGATGGACAGGAGCAATGAGCAGTTCTTC

v_call: TRBV29-1
d_call: .
j_call: TRBJ2-7
clone_size: .
cdr3_aa: CSVERGSGGYEQYF
cdr3_nt: TGCAGCGTTGAAAGGGGTAGCGGAGGCTACGAGCAGTACTTC

v_call: TRBV9
d_call: .
j_call: TRBJ1-2
clone_size: once
cdr3_aa: CASSVNREINYGYTF
cdr3_nt: TGTGCCAGCAGCGTCAACAGGGAGATTAACTATGGCTACACCTTC

v_call: TRBV7-6
d_call: .
j_call: TRBJ1-1
clone_size: .
cdr3_aa: CASSLEWANTEAFF
cdr3_nt: TGTGCCAGCAGCCTAGAATGGGCGAACACTGAAGCTTTCTTT

v_call: TRBV6-5
d_call: .
j_call: TRBJ2-1
clone_size: .
cdr3_aa: CASRPQGSSYNEQFF
cdr3_nt: TGTGCCAGCAGGCCACAGGGCTCCTCCTACAATGAGCAGTTCTTC

v_call: TRBV28
d_call: .
j_call: TRBJ1-4
clone_size: once
cdr3_aa: CASSFRGGEEKLFF
cdr3_nt: TGTGCCAGCAGTTTTCGGGGCGGGGAGGAAAAACTGTTTTTT

v_call: TRBV5-6
d_call: .
j_call: TRBJ2-5
clone_size: .
cdr3_aa: CASSLRSKETQYF
cdr3_nt: TGTGCCAGCAGCTTGCGTAGCAAGGAGACCCAGTACTTC

v_call: TRBV10-3
d_call: TRBD1
j_call: TRBJ1-2
clone_size: .
cdr3_aa: CAISQRDRGDGYTF
cdr3_nt: TGTGCCATCTCCCAGCGGGACAGGGGCGATGGCTACACCTTC

v_call: TRBV11-3
d_call: TRBD2
j_call: TRBJ2-2
clone_size: .
cdr3_aa: CASSLTYRLAGGTGELFF
cdr3_nt: TGTGCCAGCAGCCTCACATACCGACTAGCGGGAGGGACCGGGGAGCTGTTTTTT

v_call: TRBV6-1
d_call: .
j_call: TRBJ1-1
clone_size: few
cdr3_aa: CASTAGRNTEAFF
cdr3_nt: TGTGCCAGCACAGCGGGAAGGAACACTGAAGCTTTCTTT

v_call: TRBV19
d_call: TRBD2
j_call: TRBJ2-7
clone_size: .
cdr3_aa: CASSIDRSGGINEQYF
cdr3_nt: TGTGCCAGTAGTATAGATCGGAGCGGGGGGATCAACGAGCAGTACTTC

v_call: TRBV30
d_call: .
j_call: TRBJ1-2
clone_size: .
cdr3_aa: CAWSPWQGSYGYTF
cdr3_nt: TGTGCCTGGAGTCCCTGGCAGGGCTCGTATGGCTACACCTTC

v_call: TRBV7-9
d_call: .
j_call: TRBJ2-1
clone_size: .
cdr3_aa: CASSLNGREQFF
cdr3_nt: TGTGCCAGCAGCTTAAACGGGAGAGAGCAGTTCTTC

v_call: TRBV28
d_call: .
j_call: TRBJ2-5
clone_size: .
cdr3_aa: CASSQADRPETQYF
cdr3_nt: TGTGCCAGCAGTCAAGCGGACCGTCCAGAGACCCAGTACTTC

v_call: TRBV11-2
d_call: TRBD1
j_call: TRBJ2-1
clone_size: .
cdr3_aa: CASSHDRGNEQFF
cdr3_nt: TGTGCCAGCAGCCATGACAGGGGGAATGAGCAGTTCTTC

v_call: TRBV19
d_call: TRBD1
j_call: TRBJ1-5
clone_size: once
cdr3_aa: CASSRGQGSNQPQHF
cdr3_nt: TGTGCCAGTAGTAGGGGACAGGGGTCCAATCAGCCCCAGCATTTT

v_call: TRBV28
d_call: TRBD1
j_call: TRBJ1-2
clone_size: .
cdr3_aa: CASSSDRDNHYGYTF
cdr3_nt: TGTGCCAGCAGCTCCGACAGGGACAACCACTATGGCTACACCTTC

v_call: TRBV5-6
d_call: TRBD1
j_call: TRBJ2-3
clone_size: .
cdr3_aa: CASLQGVSLTDTQYF
cdr3_nt: TGTGCCAGCCTACAGGGGGTTTCCCTCACAGATACGCAGTATTTT